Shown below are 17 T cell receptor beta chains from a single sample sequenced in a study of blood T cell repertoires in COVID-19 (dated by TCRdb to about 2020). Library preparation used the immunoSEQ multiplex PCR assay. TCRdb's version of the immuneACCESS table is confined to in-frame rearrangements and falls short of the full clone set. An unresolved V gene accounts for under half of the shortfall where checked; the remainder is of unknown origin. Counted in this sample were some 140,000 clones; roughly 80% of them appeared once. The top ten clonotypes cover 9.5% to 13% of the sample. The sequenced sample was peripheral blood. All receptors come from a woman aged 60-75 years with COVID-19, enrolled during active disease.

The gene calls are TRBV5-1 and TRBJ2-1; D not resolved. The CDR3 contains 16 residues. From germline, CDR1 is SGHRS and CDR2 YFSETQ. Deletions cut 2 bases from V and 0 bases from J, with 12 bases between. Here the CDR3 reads CASSLGGVYSYNEQFF. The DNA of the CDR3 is TGCGCCAGCAGCTTAGGCGGCGTTTACTCCTACAATGAGCAGTTCTTC. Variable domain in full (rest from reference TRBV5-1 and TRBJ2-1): KAGVTQTPRYLIKTRGQQVTLSCSPISGHRSVSWYQQTPGQGLQFLFEYFSETQRNKGNFPGRFSGRQFSNSRSEMNVSTLELGDSALYLCASSLGGVYSYNEQFFGPGTRLTVL.

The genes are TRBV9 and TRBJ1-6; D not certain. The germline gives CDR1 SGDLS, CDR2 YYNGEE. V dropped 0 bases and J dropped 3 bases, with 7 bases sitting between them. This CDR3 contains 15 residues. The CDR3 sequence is CASSVDRSYNSPLHF. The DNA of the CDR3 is TGTGCCAGCAGCGTAGATCGCAGCTATAATTCACCCCTCCACTTT. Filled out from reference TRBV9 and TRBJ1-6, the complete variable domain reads DSGVTQTPKHLITATGQRVTLRCSPRSGDLSVYWYQQSLDQGLQFLIQYYNGEERAKGNILERFSAQQFPDLHSELNLSSLELGDSALYFCASSVDRSYNSPLHFGNGTRLTVT.

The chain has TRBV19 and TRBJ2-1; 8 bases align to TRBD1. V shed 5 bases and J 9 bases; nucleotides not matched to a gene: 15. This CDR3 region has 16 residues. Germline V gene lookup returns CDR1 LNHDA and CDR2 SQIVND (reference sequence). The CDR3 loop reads CASSPRTGTGSGEQFF. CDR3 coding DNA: TGTGCCAGTAGTCCGAGGACAGGGACGGGTTCGGGTGAGCAGTTCTTC.

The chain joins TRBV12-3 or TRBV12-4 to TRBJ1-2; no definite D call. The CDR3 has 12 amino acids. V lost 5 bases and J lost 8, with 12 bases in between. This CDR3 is CASSRNSGGYTF. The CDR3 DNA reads TGTGCCAGCAGTCGGAACTCGGGGGGCTACACCTTC.

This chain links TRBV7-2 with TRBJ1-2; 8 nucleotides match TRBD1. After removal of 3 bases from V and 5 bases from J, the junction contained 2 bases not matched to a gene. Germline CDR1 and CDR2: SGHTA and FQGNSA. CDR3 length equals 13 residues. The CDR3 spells CASSLGQEYGYTF. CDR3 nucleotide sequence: TGTGCCAGCAGCTTGGGACAGGAGTATGGCTACACCTTC.

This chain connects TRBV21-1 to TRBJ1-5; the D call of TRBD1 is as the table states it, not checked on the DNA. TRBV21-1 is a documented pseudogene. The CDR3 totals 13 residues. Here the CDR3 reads CASNSGPNQPQHF. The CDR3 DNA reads TGTGCCAGCAATAGTGGGCCTAATCAGCCCCAGCATTTT.

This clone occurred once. CDR3 sequence reads: CASSLRQVHEQFF. The CDR3 region has the DNA TGTGCCAGCAGCTTAAGACAGGTCCATGAGCAGTTCTTC. V and J are TRBV11-2 and TRBJ2-1, with D perhaps matching TRBD1 (6 bases). The V end lost 2 bases, the J end lost 8 bases, and 10 bases lay between the germline ends. The CDR3 is 13 residues long. Germline-derived CDR1 and CDR2 are SGHAT and FQNNGV.

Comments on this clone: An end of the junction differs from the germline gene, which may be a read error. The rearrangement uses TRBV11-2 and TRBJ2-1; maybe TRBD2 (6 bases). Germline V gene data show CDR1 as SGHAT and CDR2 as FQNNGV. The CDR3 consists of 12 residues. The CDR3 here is CASSPDYIEQFF. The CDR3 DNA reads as TGTGCCAGCAGCCCGGACTACATTGAGCAGTTCTTC.

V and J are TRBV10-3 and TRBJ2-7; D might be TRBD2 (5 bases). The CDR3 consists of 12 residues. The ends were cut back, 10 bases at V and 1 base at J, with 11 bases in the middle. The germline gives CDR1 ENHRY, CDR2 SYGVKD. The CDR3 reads CATAGVSYEQYV. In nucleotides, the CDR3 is TGTGCCACCGCCGGGGTTTCCTACGAGCAGTACGTC.

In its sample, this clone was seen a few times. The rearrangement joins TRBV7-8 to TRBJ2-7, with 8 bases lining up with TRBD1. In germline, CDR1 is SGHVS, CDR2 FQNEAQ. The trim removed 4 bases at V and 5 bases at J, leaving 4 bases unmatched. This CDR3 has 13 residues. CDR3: CASSSQGANEQYF. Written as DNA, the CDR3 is TGTGCCAGCAGCTCCCAGGGGGCTAACGAGCAGTACTTC.

The CDR3 coding sequence is TGCGCCAGCAGCTTGGCGCAGGGTCACGAGACCCAGTACTTC. Protein product: CASSLAQGHETQYF. The chain has TRBV5-1 and TRBJ2-5; D is possibly TRBD1 (5 bases). V was pared by 0 bases and J by 5 bases, with 11 bases between. Germline V gives CDR1 SGHRS, CDR2 YFSETQ. This CDR3 is 14 amino acids long.

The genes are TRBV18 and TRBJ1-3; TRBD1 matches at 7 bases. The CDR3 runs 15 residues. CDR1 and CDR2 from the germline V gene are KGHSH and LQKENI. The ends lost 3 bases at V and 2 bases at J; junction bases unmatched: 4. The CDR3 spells CASSPQGVTGNTIYF. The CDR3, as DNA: TGTGCCAGCTCACCCCAGGGGGTTACTGGAAACACCATATATTTT. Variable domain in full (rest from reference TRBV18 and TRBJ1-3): NAGVMQNPRHLVRRRGQEARLRCSPMKGHSHVYWYRQLPEEGLKFMVYLQKENIIDESGMPKERFSAEFPKEGPSILRIQQVVRGDSAAYFCASSPQGVTGNTIYFGEGSWLTVV.

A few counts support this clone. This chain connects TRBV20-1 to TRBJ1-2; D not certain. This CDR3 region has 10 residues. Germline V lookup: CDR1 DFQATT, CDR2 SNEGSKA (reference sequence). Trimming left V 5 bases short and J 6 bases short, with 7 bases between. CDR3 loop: CSAPRNGYTF. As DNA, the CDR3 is TGCAGTGCTCCCAGAAATGGCTACACCTTC.

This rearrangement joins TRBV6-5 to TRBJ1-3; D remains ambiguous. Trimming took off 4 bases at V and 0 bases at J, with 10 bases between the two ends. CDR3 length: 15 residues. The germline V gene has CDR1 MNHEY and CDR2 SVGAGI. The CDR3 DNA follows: TGTGCCAGCAGTTCCATTGAACACTCTGGAAACACCATATATTTT. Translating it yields CASSSIEHSGNTIYF.

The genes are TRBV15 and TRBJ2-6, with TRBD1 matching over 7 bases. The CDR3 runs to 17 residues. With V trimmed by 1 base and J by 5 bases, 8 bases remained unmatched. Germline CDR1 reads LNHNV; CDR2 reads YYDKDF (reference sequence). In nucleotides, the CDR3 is TGTGCCACCAGCAGAGTAGGGACAGACCCTCGGGCCAACGTCCTGACTTTC. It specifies CATSRVGTDPRANVLTF.

CDR3 protein: CASSPRTGGDYGYTF. CDR3 DNA: TGTGCCAGCAGCCCGCGGACAGGGGGCGACTATGGCTACACCTTC. The chain couples TRBV7-3 to TRBJ1-2; 11 bases agree with TRBD1. Germline CDR1 SGHTA, CDR2 FQGTGA. There are 15 residues in the CDR3. V gave up 5 bases and J gave up 3 bases; unmatched junction bases: 5.

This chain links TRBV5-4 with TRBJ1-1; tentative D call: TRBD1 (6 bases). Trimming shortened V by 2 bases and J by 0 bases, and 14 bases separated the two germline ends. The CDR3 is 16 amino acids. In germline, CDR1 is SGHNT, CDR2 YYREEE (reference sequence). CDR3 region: CASSLGQGIVNTEAFF. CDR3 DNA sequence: TGTGCCAGCAGCTTAGGCCAGGGGATCGTGAACACTGAAGCTTTCTTT. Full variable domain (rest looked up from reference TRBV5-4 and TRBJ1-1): ETGVTQSPTHLIKTRGQQVTLRCSSQSGHNTVSWYQQALGQGPQFIFQYYREEENGRGNFPPRFSGLQFPNYSSELNVNALELDDSALYLCASSLGQGIVNTEAFFGQGTRLTVV.